This is a list of T cell receptor beta chains from one sample in a study of response to subunit inactivated influenza vaccine. TCRdb redid the calling of the RT-PCR reads with MiXCR, one entry per CDR3 protein. The sample includes 530,000 or so distinct CDR3 sequences, 14% of them seen just once. The sequences come from PBMCs from blood, collected approximately 13 days after vaccination. These receptors were collected from a middle-aged man who received an inactivated influenza vaccine. CDR3s include the opening cysteine and the closing phenylalanine or tryptophan. Each record gives: clone size, V gene, J gene, D gene, CDR3 protein, CDR3 DNA. The D gene is left open where the match is weak. Part of the rows lack a size; the others show once, few, many or a class for expanded clones.

>many|TRBV30|TRBJ2-5|.
CAWSPGPWETQYF
TGTGCCTGGAGTCCGGGACCTTGGGAGACCCAGTACTTC
>few|TRBV28|TRBJ2-1|.
CASSLESGREQFF
TGTGCCAGCAGCCTTGAGAGCGGGCGGGAGCAGTTCTTC
>few|TRBV2|TRBJ1-3|.
CASSEGWGDEAGNTIYF
TGTGCCAGCAGTGAAGGTTGGGGGGACGAAGCTGGAAACACCATATATTTT
>.|TRBV18|TRBJ2-1|TRBD2
CASSPRKGGSSYNEQFF
TGTGCCAGCTCACCCCGGAAGGGCGGGAGCTCCTACAATGAGCAGTTCTTC
>.|TRBV11-2|TRBJ2-1|.
CASSLEGYGYSEQFF
TGTGCCAGCAGCTTAGAGGGATACGGCTACAGTGAGCAGTTCTTC
>few|TRBV7-6|TRBJ2-1|TRBD1
CASSTSGTGYNEQFF
TGTGCCAGCAGCACAAGCGGGACAGGGTACAATGAGCAGTTCTTC
>many|TRBV7-2|TRBJ1-6|.
CASSPDMGGIGSPLHF
TGTGCCAGCAGCCCCGACATGGGAGGGATCGGTTCACCCCTCCACTTT
>few|TRBV5-1|TRBJ1-1|TRBD1
CASSPTGVVENTEAFF
TGCGCCAGCAGCCCGACAGGGGTGGTTGAGAACACTGAAGCTTTCTTT
>.|TRBV28|TRBJ2-1|.
CASSTYGGPSYNEQFF
TGTGCCAGCAGTACATACGGCGGTCCCTCCTACAATGAGCAGTTCTTC
>.|TRBV5-1|TRBJ1-1|.
CASSLAGGTMNTEAFF
TGCGCCAGCAGCTTGGCCGGAGGGACCATGAACACTGAAGCTTTCTTT
>.|TRBV20-1|TRBJ1-5|.
CSARWGGDQPQHF
TGCAGTGCCAGATGGGGTGGGGATCAGCCCCAGCATTTT
>.|TRBV11-2|TRBJ2-3|TRBD1
CASSAGTGWKRSEIDTQYF
TGTGCCAGCAGCGCCGGGACAGGGTGGAAGAGGTCGGAAATCGATACGCAGTATTTT
>.|TRBV12-3/TRBV12-4|TRBJ2-2|.
CASSLAGLGQNTGELFF
TGTGCCAGCAGTTTAGCGGGTTTAGGGCAGAACACCGGGGAGCTGTTTTTT
>.|TRBV5-1|TRBJ2-3|.
CASSLGAFRMWGTDTQYF
TGCGCCAGCAGCTTGGGAGCGTTCCGGATGTGGGGCACAGATACGCAGTATTTT
>few|TRBV5-4|TRBJ2-7|TRBD2
CASSFYNLTSGSYEQYF
TGTGCCAGCAGCTTCTATAATCTCACTAGCGGATCCTACGAGCAGTACTTC
>few|TRBV7-2|TRBJ2-7|TRBD2
CASSSTGTRSLEQYF
TGTGCCAGCAGCTCGACCGGGACTAGGTCTCTCGAGCAGTACTTC
>few|TRBV4-1|TRBJ1-2|.
CASSQVPDSNYGYTF
TGCGCCAGCAGCCAAGTCCCGGACAGCAACTATGGCTACACCTTC
>few|TRBV20-1|TRBJ1-4|TRBD1
CSAAPGGSEKLFF
TGCAGTGCAGCCCCAGGGGGCAGTGAAAAACTGTTTTTT
>few|TRBV28|TRBJ2-5|.
CASSWGFRDRIKETQYF
TGTGCCAGCAGTTGGGGGTTTCGAGACAGGATAAAAGAGACCCAGTACTTC
>.|TRBV7-9|TRBJ1-6|.
CASIGPNSPLHF
TGTGCCAGCATAGGACCGAATTCACCCCTCCACTTT
>few|TRBV5-1|TRBJ2-1|TRBD2
CASSRTSGFHEQFF
TGCGCCAGCAGCCGGACTAGCGGGTTTCATGAGCAGTTCTTC
>many|TRBV20-1|TRBJ1-2|.
CSARDGAIAPRTTLNGYTF
TGCAGTGCTAGAGATGGCGCCATAGCCCCCCGAACCACCCTGAATGGCTACACCTTC
>few|TRBV18|TRBJ2-1|.
CASSPGESVWNEQFF
TGTGCCAGCTCACCGGGAGAATCGGTTTGGAATGAGCAGTTCTTC
>.|TRBV6-1|TRBJ2-6|.
CASSEWGPGANVLTF
TGTGCCAGCAGTGAATGGGGGCCTGGGGCCAACGTCCTGACTTTC
>few|TRBV30|TRBJ2-7|.
CAWSEGWDEQYF
TGTGCCTGGAGTGAAGGGTGGGACGAGCAGTACTTC
>.|TRBV29-1|TRBJ2-5|TRBD2
CSVGASGAETQYF
TGCAGCGTTGGAGCTAGCGGGGCTGAGACCCAGTACTTC
>.|TRBV7-9|TRBJ2-7|TRBD2
CASSLAVTRAYEQYF
TGTGCCAGCAGCCTAGCGGTCACTAGGGCCTACGAGCAGTACTTC
>.|TRBV5-1|TRBJ2-2|.
CASSLRGQDTGELFF
TGCGCCAGCAGCTTGCGGGGGCAGGACACCGGGGAGCTGTTTTTT
>few|TRBV12-3/TRBV12-4|TRBJ2-5|.
CASSAGSGTQYF
TGTGCCAGCAGTGCCGGGAGCGGGACCCAGTACTTC
>.|TRBV19|TRBJ2-7|TRBD2
CASSAGLDYEQYF
TGTGCCAGTAGTGCCGGACTAGACTACGAGCAGTACTTC
>many|TRBV15|TRBJ2-1|.
CATSKNRLAVYNEQFF
TGTGCCACCAGCAAGAATCGTCTAGCAGTTTACAATGAGCAGTTCTTC
>few|TRBV6-5|TRBJ2-7|.
CASSSPQQGYEQYF
TGTGCCAGCAGTTCTCCCCAGCAGGGTTACGAGCAGTACTTC
>few|TRBV6-1|TRBJ2-5|.
CASSKGTSAYQETQYF
TGTGCCAGCAGCAAGGGGACCTCTGCCTACCAAGAGACCCAGTACTTC
>.|TRBV9|TRBJ2-3|TRBD2
CASSEGTSGGAEDTQYF
TGTGCCAGCAGCGAGGGGACTAGCGGGGGGGCCGAAGATACGCAGTATTTT
>many|TRBV20-1|TRBJ2-3|.
CSARDQGHHTQYF
TGCAGTGCTAGAGATCAGGGACACCATACGCAGTATTTT
>few|TRBV7-3|TRBJ2-3|TRBD2
CASSLGLVADTQYF
TGTGCCAGCAGCCTCGGACTAGTGGCAGATACGCAGTATTTT
>.|TRBV4-1|TRBJ2-5|TRBD2
CASSRPGGGQETQYF
TGCGCCAGCAGCCGTCCCGGGGGGGGACAAGAGACCCAGTACTTC
>.|TRBV6-1|TRBJ2-5|TRBD2
CASRELAGVGTQYF
TGTGCCAGCAGAGAACTAGCGGGAGTGGGGACCCAGTACTTC
>.|TRBV4-2|TRBJ2-2|.
CASSQGFSPTDTGELFF
TGTGCCAGCAGCCAAGGATTTTCGCCTACGGACACCGGGGAGCTGTTTTTT
>.|TRBV6-1|TRBJ2-7|TRBD1
CASSRSSPTGGSYEQYF
TGTGCCAGCAGCCGCTCCTCTCCGACAGGGGGCTCCTACGAGCAGTACTTC
>.|TRBV4-3|TRBJ2-7|.
CASSQGTTKQYF
TGCGCCAGCAGCCAAGGGACTACCAAGCAGTACTTC
>few|TRBV3-1|TRBJ1-2|TRBD1
CASSPGGFDYGYTF
TGTGCCAGCAGTCCAGGGGGCTTTGACTATGGCTACACCTTC
>few|TRBV5-6|TRBJ2-3|.
CASGLAGITDTQYF
TGTGCCAGCGGTCTCGCGGGGATTACAGATACGCAGTATTTT
>many|TRBV20-1|TRBJ2-1|.
CSARDLAVAQFF
TGCAGTGCTAGAGATTTAGCGGTAGCGCAGTTCTTC
>few|TRBV7-9|TRBJ1-6|.
CASSPWGGQDSPLHF
TGTGCCAGCAGCCCGTGGGGGGGGCAGGATTCACCCCTCCACTTT
>few|TRBV15|TRBJ2-2|TRBD2
CATSREGPTTSGSTGGELFF
TGTGCCACCAGCAGAGAGGGACCTACGACTAGCGGGAGTACCGGCGGGGAGCTGTTTTTT
>few|TRBV12-3/TRBV12-4|TRBJ2-5|TRBD1
CASDRQGAEETQYF
TGTGCCAGCGATAGACAGGGTGCGGAAGAGACCCAGTACTTC
>many|TRBV12-3/TRBV12-4|TRBJ2-1|.
CASSFGPIRGNDEQFF
TGTGCCAGCAGTTTTGGGCCTATCCGGGGGAACGATGAGCAGTTCTTC
>many|TRBV12-3/TRBV12-4|TRBJ1-5|.
CASKIRGHNQPQHF
TGTGCCAGCAAAATCAGGGGACACAATCAGCCCCAGCATTTT
>.|TRBV29-1|TRBJ2-7|TRBD2
CSVVTSGRILEQYF
TGCAGCGTTGTAACTAGCGGGAGAATACTCGAGCAGTACTTC
>few|TRBV7-2|TRBJ2-2|.
CASSLGLGATGELFF
TGTGCCAGCAGCTTAGGGTTGGGGGCTACCGGGGAGCTGTTTTTT
>.|TRBV7-2|TRBJ2-1|TRBD2
CASSESRSGAHEQFF
TGTGCCAGCAGCGAATCAAGGAGCGGGGCCCATGAGCAGTTCTTC
>.|TRBV29-1|TRBJ2-1|.
CSVEKNRFDEQFF
TGCAGCGTAGAAAAAAACAGGTTCGATGAGCAGTTCTTC
>few|TRBV6-5|TRBJ2-7|TRBD1
CASSSPGRQGDIVQYF
TGTGCCAGCAGTTCCCCCGGAAGACAGGGGGATATAGTGCAGTACTTC
>few|TRBV4-2|TRBJ2-2|TRBD1
CASSQGQGGAGELFF
TGTGCCAGCAGCCAGGGACAGGGGGGGGCCGGGGAGCTGTTTTTT
>few|TRBV15|TRBJ2-1|TRBD2
CATSRRGLAGAILFF
TGTGCCACCAGCAGAAGAGGACTAGCGGGAGCCATACTGTTCTTC
>few|TRBV18|TRBJ2-1|.
CASSPRQARGSYNEQFF
TGTGCCAGCTCACCCAGACAGGCGCGGGGATCCTACAATGAGCAGTTCTTC
>few|TRBV6-4|TRBJ2-2|.
CASRQGANTGELFF
TGTGCCAGCAGACAGGGTGCGAACACCGGGGAGCTGTTTTTT
>once|TRBV10-3|TRBJ2-6|.
CAIMVGSGANVLTF
TGTGCCATCATGGTGGGGTCTGGGGCCAACGTCCTGACTTTC